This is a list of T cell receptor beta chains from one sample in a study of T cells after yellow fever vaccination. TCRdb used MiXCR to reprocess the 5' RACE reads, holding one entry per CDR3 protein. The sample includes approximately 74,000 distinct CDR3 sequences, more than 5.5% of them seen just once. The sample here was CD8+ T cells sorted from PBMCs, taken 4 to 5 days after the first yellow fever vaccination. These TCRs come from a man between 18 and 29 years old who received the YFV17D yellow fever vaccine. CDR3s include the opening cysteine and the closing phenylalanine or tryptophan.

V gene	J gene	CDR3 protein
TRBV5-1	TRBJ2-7	CASSSRGAGLNEQYF
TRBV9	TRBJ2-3	CASSVEGASTDTQYF
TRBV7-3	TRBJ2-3	CASSSPPSEEQYF
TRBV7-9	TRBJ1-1	CASSSRQGVNTEAFF
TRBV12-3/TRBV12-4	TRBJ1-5	CASSLIATEYSNQPQHF
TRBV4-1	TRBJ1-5	CASSQEPAGYQPQHF
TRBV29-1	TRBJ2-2	CSVEEGVPGELFF
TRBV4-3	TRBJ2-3	CASSQEAKGIRPRTDTQYF
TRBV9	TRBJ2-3	CASSGPSSTDTQYF
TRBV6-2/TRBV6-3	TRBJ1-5	CASSYSTGGREPQHF
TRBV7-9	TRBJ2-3	CASSSPGTSGASTDTQYF
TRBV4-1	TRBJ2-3	CASRVLTSGGVTDTQYF
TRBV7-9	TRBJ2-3	CASSPRTGLPDTQYF
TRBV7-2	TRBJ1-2	CASSPSPTGIYGYTF
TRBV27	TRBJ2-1	CASSYPGTGETFLDNEQFF
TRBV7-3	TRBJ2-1	CASSLTPGGPPYNEQFF
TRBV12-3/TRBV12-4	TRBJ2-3	CASSLGSGAAGTSRDTQYF
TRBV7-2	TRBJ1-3	CASSLTDGNTIYF
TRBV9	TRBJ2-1	CASSAGAGTPIDEQFF
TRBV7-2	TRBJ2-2	CASSLGTGNTGELFF
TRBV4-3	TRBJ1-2	CASRQTGVDGYTF
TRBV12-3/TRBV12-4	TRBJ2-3	CASSLFRDRETDTQYF
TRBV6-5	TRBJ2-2	CASSYYTGELFF
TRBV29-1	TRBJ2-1	CSVATSGYNEQFF
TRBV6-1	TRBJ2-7	CASSWGGPYEQYF
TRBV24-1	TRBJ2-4	CATSGPGSKNIQYF
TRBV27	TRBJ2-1	CASSRTPKANNEQFF
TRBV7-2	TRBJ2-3	CASRQPGLHTDTQYF